Sequencing of this T cell receptor beta chain was carried out in a study of beta chain features in type 1 diabetes. Study-wide results and limits: When Type 1 diabetes patients were examined, their TCRB CDR3s proved moderately but significantly shorter in all four CD4+ subsets.

Trimming removed 6 bases from V and 7 bases from J; junction bases left unmatched: 8. Looked up from germline, CDR1 is SNHLY and CDR2 is FYNNEI. The CDR3 totals 16 residues. This clone has only a few counts. No antigen is known for it. Reverse transcription of all isolated RNA meant that expressed TCRB transcripts were sequenced. The repertoire was sequenced with immunoSEQ multiplex PCR; TCRdb's copy has only in-frame clones and lacks some. Counted here are 150,000 to 200,000 clones, 7.5% to 8.5% occurring once; the ten biggest clones make up 0.5% to 0.55%. Sequenced: central memory CD4+ T cells from blood. This TCR was recovered from a man aged 18-30 years with type 1 diabetes. The V call is TRBV2, the J call TRBJ2-1; 14 bases match TRBD2. The CDR3 nucleotides are TGTGCCAGCAGCCTTCGCGGACTAGCGGGAGGAAATGAGCAGTTCTTC. Translated, it gives CASSLRGLAGGNEQFF.